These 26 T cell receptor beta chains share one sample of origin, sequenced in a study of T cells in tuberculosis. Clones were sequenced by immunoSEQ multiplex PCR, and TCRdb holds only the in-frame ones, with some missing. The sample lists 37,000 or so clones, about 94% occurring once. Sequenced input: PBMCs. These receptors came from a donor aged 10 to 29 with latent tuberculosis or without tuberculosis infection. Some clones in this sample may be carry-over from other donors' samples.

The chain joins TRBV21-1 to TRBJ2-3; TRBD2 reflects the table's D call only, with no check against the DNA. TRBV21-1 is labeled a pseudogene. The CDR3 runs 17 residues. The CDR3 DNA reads TGTGCCAGCAGCAAAGCGCCGGTAAACTTTAGCACAGATACGCAGTATTTT. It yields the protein CASSKAPVNFSTDTQYF.

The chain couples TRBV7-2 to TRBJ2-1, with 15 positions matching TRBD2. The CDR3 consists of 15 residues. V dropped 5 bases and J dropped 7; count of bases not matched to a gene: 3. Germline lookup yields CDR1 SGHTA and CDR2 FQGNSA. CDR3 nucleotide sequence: TGTGCCAGCAGCCGGGGACTAGCGGGGGGTAATGAGCAGTTCTTC. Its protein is CASSRGLAGGNEQFF. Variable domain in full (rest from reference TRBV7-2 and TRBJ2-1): GAGVSQSPSNKVTEKGKDVELRCDPISGHTALYWYRQSLGQGLEFLIYFQGNSAPDKSGLPSDRFSAERTGGSVSTLTIQRTQQEDSAVYLCASSRGLAGGNEQFFGPGTRLTVL.

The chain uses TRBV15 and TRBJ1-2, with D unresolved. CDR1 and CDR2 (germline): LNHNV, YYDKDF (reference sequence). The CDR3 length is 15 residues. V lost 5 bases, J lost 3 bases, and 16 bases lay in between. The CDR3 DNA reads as TGTGCCACCAGCCAGAGTCGGTACAGACACTATGGCTACACCTTC. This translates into CATSQSRYRHYGYTF.

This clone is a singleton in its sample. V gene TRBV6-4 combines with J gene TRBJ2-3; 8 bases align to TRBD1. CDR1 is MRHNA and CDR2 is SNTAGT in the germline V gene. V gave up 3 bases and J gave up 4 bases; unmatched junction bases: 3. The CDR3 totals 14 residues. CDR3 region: CASSEGQGADTQYF. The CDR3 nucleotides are TGTGCCAGCAGTGAAGGACAGGGAGCAGATACGCAGTATTTT.

In DNA, the CDR3 is TGCGCCAGCAGCAGAGGACAGGGGGCAGGCAATCAGCCCCAGCATTTT. Protein: CASSRGQGAGNQPQHF. This chain joins TRBV5-1 and TRBJ1-5; 11 nucleotides match TRBD1. Germline V gives CDR1 SGHRS, CDR2 YFSETQ. V gave up 4 bases and J gave up 2 bases; unmatched junction bases: 5. This CDR3 is 16 amino acids long.

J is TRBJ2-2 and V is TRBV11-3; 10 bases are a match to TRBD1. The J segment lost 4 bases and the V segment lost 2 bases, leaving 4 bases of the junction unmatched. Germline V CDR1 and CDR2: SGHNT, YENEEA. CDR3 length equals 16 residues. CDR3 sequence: CASSLRDRGSTGELFF. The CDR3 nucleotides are TGTGCCAGCAGCTTAAGGGACAGGGGCTCCACCGGGGAGCTGTTTTTT.

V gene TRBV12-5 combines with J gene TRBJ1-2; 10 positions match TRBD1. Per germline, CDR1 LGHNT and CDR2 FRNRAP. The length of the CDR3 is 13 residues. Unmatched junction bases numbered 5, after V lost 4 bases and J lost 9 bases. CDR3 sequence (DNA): TGTGCTAGTGGTTCCACGGGACAGGGGAGCTACACCTTC. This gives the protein CASGSTGQGSYTF.

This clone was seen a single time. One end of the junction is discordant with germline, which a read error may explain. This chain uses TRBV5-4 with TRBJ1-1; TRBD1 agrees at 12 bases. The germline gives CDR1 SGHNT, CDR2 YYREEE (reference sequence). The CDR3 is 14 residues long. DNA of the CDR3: TGTGCCAGTAGCTTGGGACAGGGGGCCACTGAAGCTTTCTTT. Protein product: CASSLGQGATEAFF.

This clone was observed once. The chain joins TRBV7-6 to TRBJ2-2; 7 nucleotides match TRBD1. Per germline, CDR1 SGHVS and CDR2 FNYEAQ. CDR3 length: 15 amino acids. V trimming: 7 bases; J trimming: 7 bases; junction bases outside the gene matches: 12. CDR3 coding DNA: TGTGCCAGCACCTTTTCGAACAGGGGTAACGGGGAGCTGTTTTTT. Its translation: CASTFSNRGNGELFF. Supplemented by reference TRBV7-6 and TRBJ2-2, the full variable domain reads GAGVSQSPRYKVTKRGQDVALRCDPISGHVSLYWYRQALGQGPEFLTYFNYEAQQDKSGLPNDRFSAERPEGSISTLTIQRTEQRDSAMYRCASTFSNRGNGELFFGEGSRLTVL.

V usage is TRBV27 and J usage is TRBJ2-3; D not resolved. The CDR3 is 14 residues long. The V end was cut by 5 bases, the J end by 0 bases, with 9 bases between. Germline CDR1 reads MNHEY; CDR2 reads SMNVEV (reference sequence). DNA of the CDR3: TGTGCCAGCAGTCCACTCTCTAGCACAGATACGCAGTATTTT. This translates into CASSPLSSTDTQYF.

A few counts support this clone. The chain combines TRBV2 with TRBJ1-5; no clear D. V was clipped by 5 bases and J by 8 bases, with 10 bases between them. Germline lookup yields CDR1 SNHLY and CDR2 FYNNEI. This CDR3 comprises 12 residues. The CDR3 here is CASSSDTEPQHF. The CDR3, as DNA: TGTGCCAGCAGTTCAGACACCGAGCCCCAGCATTTT. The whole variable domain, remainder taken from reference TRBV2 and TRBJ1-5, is EPEVTQTPSHQVTQMGQEVILRCVPISNHLYFYWYRQILGQKVEFLVSFYNNEISEKSEIFDDQFSVERPDGSNFTLKIRSTKLEDSAMYFCASSSDTEPQHFGDGTRLSIL.

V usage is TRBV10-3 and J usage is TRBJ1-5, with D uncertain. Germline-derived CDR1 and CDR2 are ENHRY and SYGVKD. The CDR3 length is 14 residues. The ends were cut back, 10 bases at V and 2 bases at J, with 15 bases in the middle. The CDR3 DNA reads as TGTGCCAGCGGTCGCCGCGAGGGCAATCAGCCCCAGCATTTT. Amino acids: CASGRREGNQPQHF.

The CDR3 loop reads CASSRRDRDTYGYTF. In DNA, the CDR3 is TGCGCCAGCAGCCGTCGGGACAGGGATACCTATGGCTACACCTTC. The chain links TRBV4-3 to TRBJ1-2, with TRBD1 identical over 9 bases. The ends lost 4 bases at V and 4 bases at J; junction bases unmatched: 7. This CDR3 has 15 amino acids. CDR1 is LGHNA and CDR2 is YSLEER in the germline V gene.

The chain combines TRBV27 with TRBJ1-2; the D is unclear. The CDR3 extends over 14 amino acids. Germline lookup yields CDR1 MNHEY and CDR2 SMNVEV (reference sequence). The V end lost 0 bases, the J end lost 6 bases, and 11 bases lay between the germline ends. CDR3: CASSLSFDTHGYTF. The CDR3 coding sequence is TGTGCCAGCAGTTTATCGTTTGACACGCATGGCTACACCTTC.

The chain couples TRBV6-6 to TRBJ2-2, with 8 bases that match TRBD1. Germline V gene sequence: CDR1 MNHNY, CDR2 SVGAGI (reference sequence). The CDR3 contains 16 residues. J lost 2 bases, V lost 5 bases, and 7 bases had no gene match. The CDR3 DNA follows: TGTGCCAGCAGTCCCCAGGGGGCGAGTAACACCGGGGAGCTGTTTTTT. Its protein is CASSPQGASNTGELFF.

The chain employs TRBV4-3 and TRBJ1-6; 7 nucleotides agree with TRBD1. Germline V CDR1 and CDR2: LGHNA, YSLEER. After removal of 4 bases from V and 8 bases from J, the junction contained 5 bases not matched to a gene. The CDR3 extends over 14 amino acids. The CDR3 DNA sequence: TGCGCCAGCAGCCTGGGACAGTGGGATTCACCCCTCCACTTT. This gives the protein CASSLGQWDSPLHF.

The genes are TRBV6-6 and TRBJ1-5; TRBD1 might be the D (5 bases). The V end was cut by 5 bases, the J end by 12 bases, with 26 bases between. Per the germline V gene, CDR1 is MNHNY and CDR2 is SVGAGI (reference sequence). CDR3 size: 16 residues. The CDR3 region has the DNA TGTGCCAGCAGTCGCCAGACAGACGTCCCAAGTAAGTTCCAGCATTTT. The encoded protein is CASSRQTDVPSKFQHF.

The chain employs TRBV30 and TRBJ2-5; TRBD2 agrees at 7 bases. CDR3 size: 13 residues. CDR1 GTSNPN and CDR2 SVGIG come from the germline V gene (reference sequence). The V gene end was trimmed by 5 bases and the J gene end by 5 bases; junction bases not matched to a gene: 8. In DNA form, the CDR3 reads TGTGCCTGGGACCGGGGGGTTGGGGAGACCCAGTACTTC. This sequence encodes CAWDRGVGETQYF.

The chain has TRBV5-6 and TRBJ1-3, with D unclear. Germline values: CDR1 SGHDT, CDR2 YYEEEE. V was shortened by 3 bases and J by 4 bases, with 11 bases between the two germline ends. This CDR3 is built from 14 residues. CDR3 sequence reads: CASSSGSLGNTIYF. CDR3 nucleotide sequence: TGTGCCAGCAGCTCGGGGTCCCTGGGAAACACCATATATTTT.

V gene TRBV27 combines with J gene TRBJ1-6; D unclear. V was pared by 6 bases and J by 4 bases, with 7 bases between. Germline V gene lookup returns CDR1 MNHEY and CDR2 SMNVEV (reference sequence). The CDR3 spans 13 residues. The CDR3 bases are TGTGCCAGCAGCCGAACTTATAATTCACCCCTCCACTTT. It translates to CASSRTYNSPLHF.

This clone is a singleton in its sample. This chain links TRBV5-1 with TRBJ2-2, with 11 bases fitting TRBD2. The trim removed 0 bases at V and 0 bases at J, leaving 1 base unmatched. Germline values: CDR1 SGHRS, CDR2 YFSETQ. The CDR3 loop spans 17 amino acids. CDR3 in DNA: TGCGCCAGCAGCTTGGCTAGCGGGGGGACGAACACCGGGGAGCTGTTTTTT. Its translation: CASSLASGGTNTGELFF.

The CDR3 DNA follows: TGTGCCTGGAGTGACCAGGGCCTCTCTGGGGCCAACGTCCTGACTTTC. Its translation is CAWSDQGLSGANVLTF. The rearrangement links TRBV30 to TRBJ2-6; D perhaps matches TRBD1 (5 bases). The CDR3 is 16 amino acids. Germline values: CDR1 GTSNPN, CDR2 SVGIG (reference sequence). V was pared by 1 base and J by 0 bases, with 10 bases between.

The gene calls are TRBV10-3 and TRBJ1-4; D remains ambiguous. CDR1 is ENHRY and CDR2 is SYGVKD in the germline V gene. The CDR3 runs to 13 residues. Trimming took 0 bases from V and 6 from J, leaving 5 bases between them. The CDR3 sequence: CAISESRDEKLFF. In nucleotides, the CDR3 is TGTGCCATCAGTGAGTCGAGGGATGAAAAACTGTTTTTT.

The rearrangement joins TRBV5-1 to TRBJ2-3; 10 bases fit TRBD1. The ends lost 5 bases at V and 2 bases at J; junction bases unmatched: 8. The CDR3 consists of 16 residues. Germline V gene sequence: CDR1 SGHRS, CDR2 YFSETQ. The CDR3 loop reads CASSNRDRGFTDTQYF. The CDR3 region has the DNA TGCGCCAGCAGTAACCGGGACAGGGGTTTCACAGATACGCAGTATTTT.

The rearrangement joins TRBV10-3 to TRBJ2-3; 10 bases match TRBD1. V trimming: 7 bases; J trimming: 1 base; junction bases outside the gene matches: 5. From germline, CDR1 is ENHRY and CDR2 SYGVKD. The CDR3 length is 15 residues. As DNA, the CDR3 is TGTGCCATCACCCCCGGACAGGGGGGCACAGATACGCAGTATTTT. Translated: CAITPGQGGTDTQYF.

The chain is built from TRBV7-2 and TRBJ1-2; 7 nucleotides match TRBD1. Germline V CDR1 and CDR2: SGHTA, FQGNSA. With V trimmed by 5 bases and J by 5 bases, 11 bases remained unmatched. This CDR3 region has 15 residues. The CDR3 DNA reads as TGTGCCAGCAGCCTCCTGACAGGGTTGAGTTATGGCTACACCTTC. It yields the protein CASSLLTGLSYGYTF.